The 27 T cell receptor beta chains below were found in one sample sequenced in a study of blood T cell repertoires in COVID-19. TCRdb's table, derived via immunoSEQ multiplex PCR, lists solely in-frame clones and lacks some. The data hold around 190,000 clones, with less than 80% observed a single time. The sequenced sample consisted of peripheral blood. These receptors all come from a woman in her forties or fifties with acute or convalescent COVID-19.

The CDR3 sequence is CASSQSTGGYTF. The DNA of the CDR3 is TGTGCCAGCAGTCAGTCAACCGGGGGCTACACCTTC. This chain uses TRBV3-1 (or the pseudogene TRBV3-2) with TRBJ1-2; D ambiguous. The germline V gene has CDR1 LGHDT and CDR2 YNNKEL (reference sequence). V gave up 6 bases and J gave up 8 bases, with 13 bases separating them. The CDR3 extends over 12 amino acids.

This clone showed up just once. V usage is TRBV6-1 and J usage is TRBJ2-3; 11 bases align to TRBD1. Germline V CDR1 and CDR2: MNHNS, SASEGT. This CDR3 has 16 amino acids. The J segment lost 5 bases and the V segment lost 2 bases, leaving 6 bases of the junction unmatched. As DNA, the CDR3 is TGTGCCAGCAGTGAAATGGACAGGGGGCAGGGAGATACGCAGTATTTT. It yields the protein CASSEMDRGQGDTQYF.

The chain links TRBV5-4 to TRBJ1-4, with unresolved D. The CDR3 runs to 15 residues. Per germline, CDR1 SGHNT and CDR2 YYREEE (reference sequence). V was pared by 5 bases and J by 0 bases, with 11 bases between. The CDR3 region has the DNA TGTGCCAGCAGTCTAGACGGAACAACTAATGAAAAACTGTTTTTT. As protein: CASSLDGTTNEKLFF.

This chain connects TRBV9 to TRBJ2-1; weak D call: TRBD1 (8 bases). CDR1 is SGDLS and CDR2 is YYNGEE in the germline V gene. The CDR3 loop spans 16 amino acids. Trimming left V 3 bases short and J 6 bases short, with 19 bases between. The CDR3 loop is CASSGITGGGRNEQFF. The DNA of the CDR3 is TGTGCCAGCAGCGGTATCACAGGGGGGGGCCGCAATGAGCAGTTCTTC.

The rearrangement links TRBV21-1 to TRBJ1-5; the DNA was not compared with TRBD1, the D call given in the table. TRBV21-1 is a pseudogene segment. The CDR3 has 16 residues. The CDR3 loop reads CASSTPDRAFFEPQHF. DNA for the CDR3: TGTGCCAGCAGCACTCCCGACAGGGCCTTCTTCGAGCCCCAGCATTTT.

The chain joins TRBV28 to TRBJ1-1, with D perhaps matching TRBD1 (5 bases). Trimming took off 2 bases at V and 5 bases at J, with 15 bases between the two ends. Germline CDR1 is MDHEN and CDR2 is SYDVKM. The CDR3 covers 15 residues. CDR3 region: CASSLIPDSETEAFF. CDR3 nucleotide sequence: TGTGCCAGCAGTTTAATCCCCGACAGTGAAACTGAAGCTTTCTTT.

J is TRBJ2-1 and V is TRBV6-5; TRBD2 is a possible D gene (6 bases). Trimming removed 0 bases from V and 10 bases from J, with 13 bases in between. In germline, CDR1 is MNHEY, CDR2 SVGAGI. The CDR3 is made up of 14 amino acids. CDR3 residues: CASSYSGRAGEQFF. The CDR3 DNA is TGTGCCAGCAGTTACTCGGGTCGGGCGGGGGAGCAGTTCTTC.

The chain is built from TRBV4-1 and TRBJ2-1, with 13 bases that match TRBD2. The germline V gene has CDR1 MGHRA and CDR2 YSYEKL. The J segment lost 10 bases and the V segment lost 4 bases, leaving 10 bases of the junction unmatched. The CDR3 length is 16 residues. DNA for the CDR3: TGCGCCAGCAGCCCCCGGACTAGCGGGAGTAGTAACGAGCAGTTCTTC. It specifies CASSPRTSGSSNEQFF.

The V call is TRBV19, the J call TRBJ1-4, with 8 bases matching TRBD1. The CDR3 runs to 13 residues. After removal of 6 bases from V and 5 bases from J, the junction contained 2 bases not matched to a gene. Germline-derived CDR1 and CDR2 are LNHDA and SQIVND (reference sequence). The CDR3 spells CASRQGGNEKLFF. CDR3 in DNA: TGTGCCAGTAGACAGGGGGGAAATGAAAAACTGTTTTTT. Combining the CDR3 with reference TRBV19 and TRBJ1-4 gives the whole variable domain DGGITQSPKYLFRKEGQNVTLSCEQNLNHDAMYWYRQDPGQGLRLIYYSQIVNDFQKGDIAEGYSVSREKKESFPLTVTSAQKNPTAFYLCASRQGGNEKLFFGSGTQLSVL.

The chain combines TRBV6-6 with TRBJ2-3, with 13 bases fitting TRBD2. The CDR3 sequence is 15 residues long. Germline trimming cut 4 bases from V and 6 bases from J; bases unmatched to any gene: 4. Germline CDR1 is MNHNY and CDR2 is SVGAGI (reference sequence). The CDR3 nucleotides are TGTGCCAGCAGTTTAGGACTAGCGGGGGACGATACGCAGTATTTT. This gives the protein CASSLGLAGDDTQYF.

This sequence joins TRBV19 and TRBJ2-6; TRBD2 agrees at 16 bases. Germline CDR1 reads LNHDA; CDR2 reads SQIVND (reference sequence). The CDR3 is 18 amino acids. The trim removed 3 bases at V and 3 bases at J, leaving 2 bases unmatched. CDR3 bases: TGTGCCAGTAGTATTGGGACTAGCGGGAGGGGTGGGGCCAACGTCCTGACTTTC. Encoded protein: CASSIGTSGRGGANVLTF.

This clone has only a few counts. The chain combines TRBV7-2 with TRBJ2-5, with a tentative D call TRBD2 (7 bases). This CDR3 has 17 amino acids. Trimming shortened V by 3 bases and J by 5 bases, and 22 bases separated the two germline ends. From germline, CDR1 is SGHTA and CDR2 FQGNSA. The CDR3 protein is CASSFARGGTREETQYF. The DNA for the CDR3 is TGTGCCAGCAGCTTTGCTAGGGGGGGCACCAGGGAGGAGACCCAGTACTTC.

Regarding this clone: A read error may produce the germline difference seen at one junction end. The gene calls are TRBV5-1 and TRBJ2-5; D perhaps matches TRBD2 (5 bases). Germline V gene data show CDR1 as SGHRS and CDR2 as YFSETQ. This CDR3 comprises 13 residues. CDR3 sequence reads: CASSLLLGETRYF. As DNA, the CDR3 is TGCGCCAGCAGCTTGTTGCTTGGGGAGACCCGGTACTTC.

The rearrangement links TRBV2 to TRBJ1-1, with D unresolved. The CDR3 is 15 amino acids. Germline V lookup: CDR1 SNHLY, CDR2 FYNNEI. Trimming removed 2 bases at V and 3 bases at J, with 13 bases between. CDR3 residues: CASSELRATDTEAFF. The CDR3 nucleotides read TGTGCCAGCAGTGAATTGCGGGCTACGGACACTGAAGCTTTCTTT.

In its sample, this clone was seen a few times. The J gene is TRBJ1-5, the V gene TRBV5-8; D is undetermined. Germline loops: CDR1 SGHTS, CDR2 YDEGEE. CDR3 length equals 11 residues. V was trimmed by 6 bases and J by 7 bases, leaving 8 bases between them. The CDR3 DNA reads TGTGCCAGCACCCGAGGGCAGCCCCAGCATTTT. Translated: CASTRGQPQHF. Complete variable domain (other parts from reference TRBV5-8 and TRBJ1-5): EAGVTQSPTHLIKTRGQQATLRCSPISGHTSVYWYQQALGLGLQFLLWYDEGEERNRGNFPPRFSGRQFPNYSSELNVNALELEDSALYLCASTRGQPQHFGDGTRLSIL.

The CDR3 spells CAWRNRGEGPSPLHF. CDR3 nucleotide sequence: TGTGCCTGGAGAAACCGAGGGGAGGGTCCTTCACCCCTCCACTTT. This chain uses TRBV30 with TRBJ1-6, with a weak D call TRBD1 (5 bases). This CDR3 is built from 15 residues. The germline V gene encodes CDR1 GTSNPN and CDR2 SVGIG (reference sequence). Trimming left V 3 bases short and J 9 bases short, with 18 bases between.

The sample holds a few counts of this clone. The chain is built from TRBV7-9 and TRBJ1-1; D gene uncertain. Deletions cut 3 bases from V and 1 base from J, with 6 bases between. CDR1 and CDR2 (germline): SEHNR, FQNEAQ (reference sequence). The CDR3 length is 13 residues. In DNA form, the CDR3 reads TGTGCCAGCAGCTTGCGGTCGAACACTGAAGCTTTCTTT. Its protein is CASSLRSNTEAFF.

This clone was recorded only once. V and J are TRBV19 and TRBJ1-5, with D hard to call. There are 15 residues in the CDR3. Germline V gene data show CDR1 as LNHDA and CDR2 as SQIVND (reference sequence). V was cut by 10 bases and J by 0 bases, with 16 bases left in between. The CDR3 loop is CATTEASYSNQPQHF. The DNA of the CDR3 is TGTGCCACGACGGAGGCATCCTATAGCAATCAGCCCCAGCATTTT.

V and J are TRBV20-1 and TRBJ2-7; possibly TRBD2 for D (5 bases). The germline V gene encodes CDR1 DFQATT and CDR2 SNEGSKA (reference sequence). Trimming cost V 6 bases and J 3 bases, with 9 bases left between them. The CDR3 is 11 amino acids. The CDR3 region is CSAKRDYEQYF. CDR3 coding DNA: TGCAGTGCAAAACGGGACTACGAGCAGTACTTC.

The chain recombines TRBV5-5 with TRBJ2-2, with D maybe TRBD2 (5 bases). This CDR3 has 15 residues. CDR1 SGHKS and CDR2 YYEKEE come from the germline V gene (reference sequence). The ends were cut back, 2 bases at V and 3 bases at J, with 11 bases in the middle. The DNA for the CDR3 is TGTGCCAGCAGCTTCGGTGCGAGGGACACCGGGGAGCTGTTTTTT. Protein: CASSFGARDTGELFF. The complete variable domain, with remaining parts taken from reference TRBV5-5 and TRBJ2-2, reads DAGVTQSPTHLIKTRGQQVTLRCSPISGHKSVSWYQQVLGQGPQFIFQYYEKEERGRGNFPDRFSARQFPNYSSELNVNALLLGDSALYLCASSFGARDTGELFFGEGSRLTVL.

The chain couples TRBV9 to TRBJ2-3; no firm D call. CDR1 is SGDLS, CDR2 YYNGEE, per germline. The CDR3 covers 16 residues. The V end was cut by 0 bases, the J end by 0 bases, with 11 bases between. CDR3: CASSVAPMRSTDTQYF. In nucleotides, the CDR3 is TGTGCCAGCAGCGTAGCCCCAATGAGGAGCACAGATACGCAGTATTTT.

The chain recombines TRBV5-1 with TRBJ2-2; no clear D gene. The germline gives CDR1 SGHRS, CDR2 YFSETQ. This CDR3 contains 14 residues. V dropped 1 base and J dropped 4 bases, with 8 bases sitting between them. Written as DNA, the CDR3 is TGCGCCAGCAGCTTGTGGCACAGCACCGGGGAGCTGTTTTTT. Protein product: CASSLWHSTGELFF.

CDR3 DNA: TGTGCCAGCAGTGTGGGCGGGGAAAATCAGCCCCAGCATTTT. Protein sequence: CASSVGGENQPQHF. The chain employs TRBV2 and TRBJ1-5; D remains unclear. Germline V CDR1 and CDR2: SNHLY, FYNNEI. The CDR3 contains 14 residues. V lost 4 bases to trimming and J lost 4 bases, with 11 bases between them.

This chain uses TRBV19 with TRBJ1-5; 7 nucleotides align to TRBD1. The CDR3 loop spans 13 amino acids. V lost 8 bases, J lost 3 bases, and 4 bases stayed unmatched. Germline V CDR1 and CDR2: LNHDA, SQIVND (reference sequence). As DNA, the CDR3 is TGTGCCAGTTGGGACAGCGACAATCAGCCCCAGCATTTT. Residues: CASWDSDNQPQHF.

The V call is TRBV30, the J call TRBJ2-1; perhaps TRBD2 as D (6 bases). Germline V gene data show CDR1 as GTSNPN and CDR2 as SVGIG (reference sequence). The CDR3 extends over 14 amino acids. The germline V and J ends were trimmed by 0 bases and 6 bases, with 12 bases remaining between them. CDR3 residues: CAWSVLSAGNEQFF. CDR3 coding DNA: TGTGCCTGGAGTGTACTTTCAGCGGGCAATGAGCAGTTCTTC.

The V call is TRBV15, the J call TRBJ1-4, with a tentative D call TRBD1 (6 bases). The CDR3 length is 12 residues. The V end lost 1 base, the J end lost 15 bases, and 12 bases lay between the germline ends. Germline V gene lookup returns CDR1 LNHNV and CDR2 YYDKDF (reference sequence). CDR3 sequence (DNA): TGTGCCACCAGCAGAGGGGGCAGGGGATTGTTTTTT. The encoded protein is CATSRGGRGLFF.

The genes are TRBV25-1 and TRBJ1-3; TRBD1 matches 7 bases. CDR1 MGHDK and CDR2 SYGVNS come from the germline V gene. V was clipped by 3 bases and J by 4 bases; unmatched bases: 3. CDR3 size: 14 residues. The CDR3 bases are TGTGCCAGCAGTGAGACAGGGACCGGAAACACCATATATTTT. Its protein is CASSETGTGNTIYF.